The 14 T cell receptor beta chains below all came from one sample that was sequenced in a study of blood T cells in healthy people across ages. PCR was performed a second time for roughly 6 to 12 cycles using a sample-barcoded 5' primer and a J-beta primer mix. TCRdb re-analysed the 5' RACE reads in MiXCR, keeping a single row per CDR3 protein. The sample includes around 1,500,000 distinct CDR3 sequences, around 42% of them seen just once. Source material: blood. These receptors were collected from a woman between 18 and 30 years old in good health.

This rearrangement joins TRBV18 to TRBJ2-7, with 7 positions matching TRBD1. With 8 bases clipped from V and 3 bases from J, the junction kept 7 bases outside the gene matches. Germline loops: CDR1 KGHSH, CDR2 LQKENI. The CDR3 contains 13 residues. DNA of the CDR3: TGTGCCAGCGCCCTGGACAGGCTCTACGAGCAGTACTTC. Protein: CASALDRLYEQYF.

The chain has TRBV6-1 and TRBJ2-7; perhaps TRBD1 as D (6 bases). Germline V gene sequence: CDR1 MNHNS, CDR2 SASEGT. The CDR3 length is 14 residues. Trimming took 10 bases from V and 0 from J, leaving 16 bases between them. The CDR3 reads CAIPRTADSYEQYF. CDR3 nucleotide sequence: TGTGCCATTCCGAGGACAGCCGACTCCTACGAGCAGTACTTC.

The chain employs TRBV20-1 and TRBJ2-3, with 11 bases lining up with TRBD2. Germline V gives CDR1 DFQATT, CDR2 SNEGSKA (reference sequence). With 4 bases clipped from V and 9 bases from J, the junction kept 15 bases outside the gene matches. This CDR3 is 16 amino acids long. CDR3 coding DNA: TGCAGTGCTACCGAATTAGCGGGAGGGGATCTTGAGACGCAGTATTTT. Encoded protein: CSATELAGGDLETQYF.

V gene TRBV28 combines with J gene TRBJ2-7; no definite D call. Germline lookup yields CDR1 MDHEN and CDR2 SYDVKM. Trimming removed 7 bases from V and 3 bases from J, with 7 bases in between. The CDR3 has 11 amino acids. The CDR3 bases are TGTGCCAGCAAAGGGAACTACGAGCAGTACTTC. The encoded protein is CASKGNYEQYF.

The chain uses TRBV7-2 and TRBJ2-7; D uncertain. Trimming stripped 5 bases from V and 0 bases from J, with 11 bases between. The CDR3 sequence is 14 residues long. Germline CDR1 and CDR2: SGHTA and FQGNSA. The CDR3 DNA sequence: TGTGCCAGCAGCCCCCTTCTCAGCTCCTACGAGCAGTACTTC. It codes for CASSPLLSSYEQYF.

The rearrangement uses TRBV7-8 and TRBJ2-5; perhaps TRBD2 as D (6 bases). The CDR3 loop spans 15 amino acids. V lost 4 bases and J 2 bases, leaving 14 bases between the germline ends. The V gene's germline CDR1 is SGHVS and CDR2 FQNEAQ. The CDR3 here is CASSWTREPQETQYF. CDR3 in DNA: TGTGCCAGCAGCTGGACCCGGGAGCCGCAAGAGACCCAGTACTTC.

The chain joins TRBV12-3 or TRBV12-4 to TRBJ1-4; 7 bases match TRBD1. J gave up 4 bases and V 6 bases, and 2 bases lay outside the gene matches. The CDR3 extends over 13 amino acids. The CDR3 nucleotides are TGTGCCAGCAGGGGACAGAATAATGAAAAACTGTTTTTT. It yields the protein CASRGQNNEKLFF.

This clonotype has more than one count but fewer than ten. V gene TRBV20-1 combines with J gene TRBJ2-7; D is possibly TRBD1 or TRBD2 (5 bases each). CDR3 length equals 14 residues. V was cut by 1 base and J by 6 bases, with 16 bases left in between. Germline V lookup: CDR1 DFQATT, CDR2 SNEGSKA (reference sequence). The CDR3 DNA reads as TGCAGTGCTAGAGCCCTCTCGGGGCCCAGCGAGCAGTACTTC. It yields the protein CSARALSGPSEQYF.

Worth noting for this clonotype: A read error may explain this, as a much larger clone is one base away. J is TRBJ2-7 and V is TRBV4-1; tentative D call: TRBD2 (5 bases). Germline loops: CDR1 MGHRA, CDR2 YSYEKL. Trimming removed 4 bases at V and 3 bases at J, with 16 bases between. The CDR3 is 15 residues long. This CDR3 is CASSPRRGSDYEQYF. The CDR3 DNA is TGCGCCAGCAGCCCCAGACGGGGTAGTGACTACGAGCAGTACTTC.

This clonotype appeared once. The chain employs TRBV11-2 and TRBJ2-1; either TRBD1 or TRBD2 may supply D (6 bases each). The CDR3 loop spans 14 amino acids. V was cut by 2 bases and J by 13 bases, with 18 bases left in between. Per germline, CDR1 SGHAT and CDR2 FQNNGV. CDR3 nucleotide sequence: TGTGCCAGCAGCTTATCGGAGGGGGGCGCGGGACAGTTCTTC. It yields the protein CASSLSEGGAGQFF.

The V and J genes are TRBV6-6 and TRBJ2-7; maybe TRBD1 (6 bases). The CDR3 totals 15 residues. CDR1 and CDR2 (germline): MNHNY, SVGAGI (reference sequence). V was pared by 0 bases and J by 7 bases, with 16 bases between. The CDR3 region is CASSYSSPGVGEQYF. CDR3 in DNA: TGTGCCAGCAGTTACTCGTCCCCAGGGGTAGGGGAGCAGTACTTC.

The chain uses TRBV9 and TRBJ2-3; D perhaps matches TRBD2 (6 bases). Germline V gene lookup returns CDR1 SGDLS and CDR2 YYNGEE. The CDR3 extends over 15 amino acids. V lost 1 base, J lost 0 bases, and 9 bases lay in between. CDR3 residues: CASSVTSYSTDTQYF. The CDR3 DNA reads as TGTGCCAGCAGCGTAACTAGCTATAGCACAGATACGCAGTATTTT. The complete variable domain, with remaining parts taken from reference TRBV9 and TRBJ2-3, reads DSGVTQTPKHLITATGQRVTLRCSPRSGDLSVYWYQQSLDQGLQFLIQYYNGEERAKGNILERFSAQQFPDLHSELNLSSLELGDSALYFCASSVTSYSTDTQYFGPGTRLTVL.

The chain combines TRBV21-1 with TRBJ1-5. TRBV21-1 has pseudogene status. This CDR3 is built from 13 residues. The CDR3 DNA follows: TGTGCCAGCAGCGCCGGTAACGATCAGCCCCAGCATTTT. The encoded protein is CASSAGNDQPQHF.

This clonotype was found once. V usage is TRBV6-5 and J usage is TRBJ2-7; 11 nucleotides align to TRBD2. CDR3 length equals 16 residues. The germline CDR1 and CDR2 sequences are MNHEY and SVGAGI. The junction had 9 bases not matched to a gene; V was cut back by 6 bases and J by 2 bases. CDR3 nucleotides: TGTGCCAGCAGAAAACATGGGACTAGCGGAGCCTACGAGCAGTACTTC. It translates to CASRKHGTSGAYEQYF.